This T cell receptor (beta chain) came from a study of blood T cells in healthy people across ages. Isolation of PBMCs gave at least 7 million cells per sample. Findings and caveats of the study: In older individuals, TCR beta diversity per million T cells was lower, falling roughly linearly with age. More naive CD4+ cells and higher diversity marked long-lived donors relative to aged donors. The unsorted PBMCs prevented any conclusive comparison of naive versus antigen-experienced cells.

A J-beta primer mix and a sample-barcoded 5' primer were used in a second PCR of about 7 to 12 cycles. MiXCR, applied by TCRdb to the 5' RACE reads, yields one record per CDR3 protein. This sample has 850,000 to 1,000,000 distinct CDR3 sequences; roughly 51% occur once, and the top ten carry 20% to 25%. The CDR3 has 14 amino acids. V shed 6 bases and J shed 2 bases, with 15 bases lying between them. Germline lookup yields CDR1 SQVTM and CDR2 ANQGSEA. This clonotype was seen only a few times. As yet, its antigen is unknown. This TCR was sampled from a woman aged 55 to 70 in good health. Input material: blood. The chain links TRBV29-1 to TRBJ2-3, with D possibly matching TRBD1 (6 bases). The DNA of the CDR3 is TGCAGCGTCAGACCGGGACATACCACAGATACGCAGTATTTT. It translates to CSVRPGHTTDTQYF.